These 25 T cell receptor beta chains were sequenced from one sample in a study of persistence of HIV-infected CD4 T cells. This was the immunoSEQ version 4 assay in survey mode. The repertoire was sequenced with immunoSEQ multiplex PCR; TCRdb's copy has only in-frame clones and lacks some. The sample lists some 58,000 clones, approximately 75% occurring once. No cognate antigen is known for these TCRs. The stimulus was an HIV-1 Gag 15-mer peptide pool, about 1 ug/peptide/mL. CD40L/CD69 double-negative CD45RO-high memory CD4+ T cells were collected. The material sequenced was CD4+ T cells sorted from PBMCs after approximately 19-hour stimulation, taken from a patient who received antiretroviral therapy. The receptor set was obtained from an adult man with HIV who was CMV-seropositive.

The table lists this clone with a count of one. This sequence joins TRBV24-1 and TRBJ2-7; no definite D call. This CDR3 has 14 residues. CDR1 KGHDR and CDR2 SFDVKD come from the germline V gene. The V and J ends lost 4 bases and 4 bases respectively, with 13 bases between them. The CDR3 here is CATSERNRPYEQYF. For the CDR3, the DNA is TGTGCCACCAGTGAAAGAAACAGACCGTACGAGCAGTACTTC.

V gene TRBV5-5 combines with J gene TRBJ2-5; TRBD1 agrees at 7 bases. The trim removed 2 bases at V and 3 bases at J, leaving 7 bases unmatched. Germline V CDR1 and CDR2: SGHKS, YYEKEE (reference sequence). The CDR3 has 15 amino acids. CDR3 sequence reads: CASSFRPDREETQYF. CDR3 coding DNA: TGTGCCAGCAGCTTTCGCCCTGACAGGGAAGAGACCCAGTACTTC.

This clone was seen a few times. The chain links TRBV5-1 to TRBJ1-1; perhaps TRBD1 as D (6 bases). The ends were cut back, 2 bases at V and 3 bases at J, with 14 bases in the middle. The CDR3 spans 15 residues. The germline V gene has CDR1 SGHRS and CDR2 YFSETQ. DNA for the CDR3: TGCGCCAGCAGCTTCAGCACGGGGGCATACACTGAAGCTTTCTTT. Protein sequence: CASSFSTGAYTEAFF.

CDR3 bases: TGTGCCAGTAGTATGGGGTGGGGGTCCTACGAGCAGTACTTC. This encodes CASSMGWGSYEQYF. The V call is TRBV19, the J call TRBJ2-7, with D tentatively TRBD1 or TRBD2 (5 bases each). Trimming removed 3 bases from V and 1 base from J, with 10 bases in between. The CDR3 loop spans 14 amino acids. Germline V gene lookup returns CDR1 LNHDA and CDR2 SQIVND (reference sequence).

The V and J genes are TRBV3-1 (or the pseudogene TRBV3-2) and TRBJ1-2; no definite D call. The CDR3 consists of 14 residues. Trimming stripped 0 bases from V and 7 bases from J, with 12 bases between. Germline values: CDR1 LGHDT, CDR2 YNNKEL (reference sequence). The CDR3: CASSQDLNPSGYTF. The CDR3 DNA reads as TGTGCCAGCAGCCAAGATCTGAATCCTAGTGGCTACACCTTC.

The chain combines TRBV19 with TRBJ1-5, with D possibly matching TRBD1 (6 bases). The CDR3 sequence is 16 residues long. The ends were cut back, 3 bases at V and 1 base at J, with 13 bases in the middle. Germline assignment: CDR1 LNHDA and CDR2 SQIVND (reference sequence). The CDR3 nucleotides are TGTGCCAGTAGTATCTTGAGGGGGGTAAGCAATCAGCCCCAGCATTTT. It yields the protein CASSILRGVSNQPQHF.

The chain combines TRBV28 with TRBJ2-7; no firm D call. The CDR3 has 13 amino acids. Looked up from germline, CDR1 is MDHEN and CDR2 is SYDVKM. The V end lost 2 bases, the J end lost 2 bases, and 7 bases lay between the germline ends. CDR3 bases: TGTGCCAGCAGTTTAGGCAGTGCCTACGAGCAGTACTTC. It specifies CASSLGSAYEQYF.

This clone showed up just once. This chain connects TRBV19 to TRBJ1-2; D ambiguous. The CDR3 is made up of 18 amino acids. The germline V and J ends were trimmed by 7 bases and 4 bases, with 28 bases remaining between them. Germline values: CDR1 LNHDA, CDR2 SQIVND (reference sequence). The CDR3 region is CASTSRPASSKRFYGYTF. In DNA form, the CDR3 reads TGTGCCAGTACCTCCCGTCCGGCAAGCTCGAAAAGGTTCTATGGCTACACCTTC.

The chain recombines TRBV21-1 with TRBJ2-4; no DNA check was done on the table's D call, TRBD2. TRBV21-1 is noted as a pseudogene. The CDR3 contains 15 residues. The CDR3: CASSHFPPGLNIQYF. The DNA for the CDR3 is TGTGCCAGCAGCCATTTTCCCCCGGGATTAAACATTCAGTACTTC.

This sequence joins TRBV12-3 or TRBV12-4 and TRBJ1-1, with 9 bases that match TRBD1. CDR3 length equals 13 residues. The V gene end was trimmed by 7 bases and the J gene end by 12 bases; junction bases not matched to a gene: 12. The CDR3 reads CASTRIGTGTSFF. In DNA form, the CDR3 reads TGTGCCAGCACCAGAATAGGGACAGGGACATCTTTCTTT.

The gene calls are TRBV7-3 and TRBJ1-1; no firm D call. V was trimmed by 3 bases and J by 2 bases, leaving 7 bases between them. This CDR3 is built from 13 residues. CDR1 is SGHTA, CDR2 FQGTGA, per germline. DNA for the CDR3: TGTGCCAGCAGCTTTTCACAAAACACTGAAGCTTTCTTT. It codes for CASSFSQNTEAFF.

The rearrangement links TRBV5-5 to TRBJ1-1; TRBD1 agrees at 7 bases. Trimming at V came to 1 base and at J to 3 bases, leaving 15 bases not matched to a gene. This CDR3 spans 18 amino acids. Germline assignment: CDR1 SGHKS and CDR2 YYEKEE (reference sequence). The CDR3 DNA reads TGTGCCAGCAGCTTGCTCCGACAGGGTTTTATTAAGGACACTGAAGCTTTCTTT. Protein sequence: CASSLLRQGFIKDTEAFF. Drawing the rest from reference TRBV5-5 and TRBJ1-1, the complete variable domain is DAGVTQSPTHLIKTRGQQVTLRCSPISGHKSVSWYQQVLGQGPQFIFQYYEKEERGRGNFPDRFSARQFPNYSSELNVNALLLGDSALYLCASSLLRQGFIKDTEAFFGQGTRLTVV.

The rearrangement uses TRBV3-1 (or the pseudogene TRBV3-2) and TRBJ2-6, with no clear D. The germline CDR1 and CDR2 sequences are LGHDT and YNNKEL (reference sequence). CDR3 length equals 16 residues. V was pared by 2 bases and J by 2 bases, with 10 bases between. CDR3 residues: CASSQSHGTGANVLTF. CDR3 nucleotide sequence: TGTGCCAGCAGCCAATCCCATGGAACTGGGGCCAACGTCCTGACTTTC.

Written as DNA, the CDR3 is TGTGCCAGTACCACTTACGCGGGGGGCTACACCTTC. Its protein is CASTTYAGGYTF. The V call is TRBV19, the J call TRBJ1-2; D unresolved. V was shortened by 7 bases and J by 8 bases, with 14 bases between the two germline ends. CDR1 and CDR2 (germline): LNHDA, SQIVND (reference sequence). The CDR3 sequence is 12 residues long.

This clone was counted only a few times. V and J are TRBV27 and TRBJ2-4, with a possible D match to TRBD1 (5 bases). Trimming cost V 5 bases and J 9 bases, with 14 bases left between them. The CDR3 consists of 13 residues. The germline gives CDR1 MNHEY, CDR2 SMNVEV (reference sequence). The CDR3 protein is CASSPAQGSIQYF. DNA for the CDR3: TGTGCCAGCAGTCCCGCCCAGGGTAGCATTCAGTACTTC.

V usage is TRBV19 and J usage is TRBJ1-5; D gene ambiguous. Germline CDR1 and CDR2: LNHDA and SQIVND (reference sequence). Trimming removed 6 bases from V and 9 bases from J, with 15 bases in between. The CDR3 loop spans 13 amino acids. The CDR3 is CASRVTVFGPQHF. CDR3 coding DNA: TGTGCCAGTAGGGTCACGGTCTTTGGGCCCCAGCATTTT.

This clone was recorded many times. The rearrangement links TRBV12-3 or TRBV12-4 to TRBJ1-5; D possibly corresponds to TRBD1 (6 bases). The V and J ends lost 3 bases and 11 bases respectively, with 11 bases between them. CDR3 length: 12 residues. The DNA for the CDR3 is TGTGCCAGCAGTTTTTCAGGGGTAGCCCAGCATTTT. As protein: CASSFSGVAQHF.

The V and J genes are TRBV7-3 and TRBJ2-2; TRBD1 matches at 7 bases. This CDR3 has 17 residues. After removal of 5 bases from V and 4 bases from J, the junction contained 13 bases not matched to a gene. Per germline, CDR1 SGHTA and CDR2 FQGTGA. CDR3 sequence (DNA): TGTGCCAGCAGCCCCACCCCCGGACAGGCAAGCACCGGGGAGCTGTTTTTT. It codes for CASSPTPGQASTGELFF.

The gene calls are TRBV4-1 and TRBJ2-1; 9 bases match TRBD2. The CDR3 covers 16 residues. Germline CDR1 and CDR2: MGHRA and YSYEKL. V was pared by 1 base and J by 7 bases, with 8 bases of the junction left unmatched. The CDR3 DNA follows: TGCGCCAGCAGCCAAGCTGGGACTAGCTCTGGGAATGAGCAGTTCTTC. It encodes CASSQAGTSSGNEQFF.

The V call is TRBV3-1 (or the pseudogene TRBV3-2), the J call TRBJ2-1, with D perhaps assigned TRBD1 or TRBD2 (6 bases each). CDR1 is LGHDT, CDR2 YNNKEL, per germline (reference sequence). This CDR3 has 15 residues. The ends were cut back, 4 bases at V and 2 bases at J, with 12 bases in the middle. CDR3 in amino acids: CASSPQRGAYNEQFF. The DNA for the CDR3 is TGTGCCAGCAGCCCCCAAAGGGGGGCCTACAATGAGCAGTTCTTC.

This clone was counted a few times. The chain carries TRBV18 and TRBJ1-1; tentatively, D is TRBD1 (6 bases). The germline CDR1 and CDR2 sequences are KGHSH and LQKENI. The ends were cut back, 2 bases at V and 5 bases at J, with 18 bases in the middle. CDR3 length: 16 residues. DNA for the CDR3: TGTGCCAGCTCACCAACTTTATCCCGGGGGCTAACTGAAGCTTTCTTT. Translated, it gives CASSPTLSRGLTEAFF.

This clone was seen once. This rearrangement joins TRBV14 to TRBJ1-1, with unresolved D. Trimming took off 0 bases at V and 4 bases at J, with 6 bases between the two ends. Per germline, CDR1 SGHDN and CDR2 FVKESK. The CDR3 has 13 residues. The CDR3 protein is CASSQEGSTEAFF. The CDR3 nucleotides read TGTGCCAGCAGCCAAGAAGGCAGCACTGAAGCTTTCTTT.

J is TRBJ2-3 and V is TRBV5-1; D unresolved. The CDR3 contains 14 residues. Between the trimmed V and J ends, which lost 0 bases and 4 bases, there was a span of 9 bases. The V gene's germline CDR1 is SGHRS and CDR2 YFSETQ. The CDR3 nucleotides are TGCGCCAGCAGCTTGGGGACGGGCCCAGATACGCAGTATTTT. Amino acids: CASSLGTGPDTQYF.

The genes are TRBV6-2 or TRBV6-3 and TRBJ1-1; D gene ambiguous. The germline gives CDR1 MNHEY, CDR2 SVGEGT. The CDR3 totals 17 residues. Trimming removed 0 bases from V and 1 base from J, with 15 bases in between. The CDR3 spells CASSYSKGRGGNTEAFF. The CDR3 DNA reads TGTGCCAGCAGTTACTCGAAAGGGCGCGGAGGGAACACTGAAGCTTTCTTT.

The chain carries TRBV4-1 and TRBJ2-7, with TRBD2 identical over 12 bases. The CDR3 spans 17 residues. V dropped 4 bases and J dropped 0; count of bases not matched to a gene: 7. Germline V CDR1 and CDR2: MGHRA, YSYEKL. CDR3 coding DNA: TGCGCCAGCAGCCCGGATAGGACTAGCGGGACCTCCTACGAGCAGTACTTC. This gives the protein CASSPDRTSGTSYEQYF.